The 26 T cell receptor beta chains below were found in one sample sequenced in a study of T cells after yellow fever vaccination. TCRdb re-analysed the 5' RACE reads in MiXCR, keeping a single row per CDR3 protein. The data show roughly 50,000 distinct CDR3 sequences, 7.4% seen once. Sequenced material: CD8+ T cells sorted from PBMCs, taken around 15 days after the first yellow fever vaccination. These receptors came from a man aged 18 to 29 who received the YFV17D yellow fever vaccine.

The rearrangement joins TRBV30 to TRBJ2-5; D is unclear. The CDR3 has 11 amino acids. CDR1 is GTSNPN and CDR2 is SVGIG in the germline V gene (reference sequence). The V gene lost 1 base and the J gene lost 5 bases, with 5 bases spanning the gap. The DNA for the CDR3 is TGTGCCTGGAGTGAGGGCGAGACCCAGTACTTC. Its translation: CAWSEGETQYF. The whole variable domain, remainder taken from reference TRBV30 and TRBJ2-5, is SQTIHQWPATLVQPVGSPLSLECTVEGTSNPNLYWYRQAAGRGLQLLFYSVGIGQISSEVPQNLSASRPQDRQFILSSKKLLLSDSGFYLCAWSEGETQYFGPGTRLLVL.

This clonotype was counted only a few times. The rearrangement uses TRBV20-1 and TRBJ2-7; 9 nucleotides match TRBD2. This CDR3 has 15 residues. The ends lost 3 bases at V and 0 bases at J; junction bases unmatched: 6. Per germline, CDR1 DFQATT and CDR2 SNEGSKA (reference sequence). The DNA for the CDR3 is TGCAGTGCTAGGGCATTTAGCGGGAGCTCCTACGAGCAGTACTTC. Its protein is CSARAFSGSSYEQYF.

This clonotype was seen many times. V is TRBV24-1 and J is TRBJ2-2; D gene uncertain. In germline, CDR1 is KGHDR, CDR2 SFDVKD. Deletions cut 4 bases from V and 3 bases from J, with 5 bases between. The CDR3 extends over 13 amino acids. CDR3: CATSDPYTGELFF. Here the CDR3 DNA reads TGTGCCACCAGTGACCCATACACCGGGGAGCTGTTTTTT.

This clonotype has at least ten counts. This chain connects TRBV10-3 to TRBJ2-1; 10 bases are shared with TRBD2. The CDR3 length is 17 residues. Germline V lookup: CDR1 ENHRY, CDR2 SYGVKD. Germline trimming cut 0 bases from V and 4 bases from J; bases unmatched to any gene: 6. CDR3 sequence: CAISESSSGGYYNEQFF. CDR3 coding DNA: TGTGCCATCAGTGAGTCTTCTAGCGGGGGCTATTACAATGAGCAGTTCTTC.

This clonotype was recorded many times. V gene TRBV12-3 or TRBV12-4 combines with J gene TRBJ2-5, with D uncertain. Trimming left V 2 bases short and J 4 bases short, with 8 bases between. This CDR3 has 13 amino acids. The CDR3 DNA reads TGTGCCAGCAGTTTATCCCCACGAGAGACCCAGTACTTC. Amino acids: CASSLSPRETQYF.

This clonotype came up many times. V is TRBV29-1 and J is TRBJ1-2; weak D call: TRBD1 (5 bases). The CDR3 has 12 residues. The germline V and J ends were trimmed by 4 bases and 7 bases, with 13 bases remaining between them. Germline CDR1 reads SQVTM; CDR2 reads ANQGSEA. The CDR3: CSVAIGAGGYTF. The CDR3 nucleotides read TGCAGCGTTGCAATAGGGGCCGGTGGCTACACCTTC.

This clonotype was observed many times. The chain recombines TRBV4-1 with TRBJ2-7; D remains ambiguous. The V end was cut by 1 base, the J end by 6 bases, with 10 bases between. The germline V gene has CDR1 MGHRA and CDR2 YSYEKL. The CDR3 spans 13 residues. The CDR3: CASSQAAGSEQYV. The CDR3 nucleotides are TGCGCCAGCAGCCAAGCGGCTGGGTCCGAGCAGTACGTC.

This clonotype has a handful of counts. The CDR3 sequence: CASSLGDYEQYV. DNA for the CDR3: TGTGCCAGCAGTTTGGGGGACTACGAGCAGTACGTC. The chain has TRBV12-3 or TRBV12-4 and TRBJ2-7; D assignment may be TRBD1 or TRBD2 (5 bases each). The CDR3 contains 12 residues. Trimming pared 3 bases from V and 3 bases from J, leaving 6 bases between.

This clonotype was observed many times. This chain uses TRBV4-3 with TRBJ2-3; D tentatively reads TRBD1 or TRBD2 (5 bases each). From germline, CDR1 is LGHNA and CDR2 YSLEER. Trimming took 3 bases from V and 0 from J, leaving 13 bases between them. The length of the CDR3 is 16 residues. The chain's CDR3 is CASSQSGTASTDTQYF. The CDR3 DNA reads as TGCGCCAGCAGCCAGTCCGGGACGGCAAGCACAGATACGCAGTATTTT.

This clonotype was seen at least ten times. The V and J genes are TRBV6-5 and TRBJ2-5; a weak D match, TRBD1 (7 bases). Trimming shortened V by 7 bases and J by 2 bases, and 17 bases separated the two germline ends. The CDR3 has 15 amino acids. Germline-derived CDR1 and CDR2 are MNHEY and SVGAGI. For the CDR3, the DNA is TGTGCCAGCAAACCCTGGCAGGGGGGACAAGAGACCCAGTACTTC. Translation gives CASKPWQGGQETQYF.

Within the sample, this clonotype is medium-sized (0.01 to 0.1%). This chain connects TRBV9 to TRBJ2-2, with no clear D. Germline V gene lookup returns CDR1 SGDLS and CDR2 YYNGEE. V was pared by 0 bases and J by 0 bases, with 9 bases between. The CDR3 is 16 residues long. CDR3 bases: TGTGCCAGCAGCGTAGGGGAACAGCCGAACACCGGGGAGCTGTTTTTT. Amino acid sequence: CASSVGEQPNTGELFF.

This clonotype was seen ten or more times. This chain uses TRBV12-3 or TRBV12-4 with TRBJ2-1, with a possible D match to TRBD1 (6 bases). V was shortened by 7 bases and J by 7 bases, with 17 bases between the two germline ends. The length of the CDR3 is 14 residues. In DNA, the CDR3 is TGTGCCAGCAAAACGACCGACAGGTCAAATGAGCAGTTCTTC. Its translation is CASKTTDRSNEQFF.

This clonotype has a handful of counts. This sequence joins TRBV3-1 and TRBJ2-7; tentative D call: TRBD1 (5 bases). The CDR3 covers 15 residues. Germline CDR1 is LGHDT and CDR2 is YNNKEL (reference sequence). The V end lost 4 bases, the J end lost 2 bases, and 15 bases lay between the germline ends. The CDR3 coding sequence is TGTGCCAGCAGCCTAGGCGGACACCAGGCCTACGAGCAGTACTTC. Encoded protein: CASSLGGHQAYEQYF.

This clonotype was seen ten or more times. This rearrangement joins TRBV25-1 to TRBJ2-5; D is unresolved. V dropped 4 bases and J dropped 1 base, with 10 bases sitting between them. This CDR3 has 14 residues. Germline-derived CDR1 and CDR2 are MGHDK and SYGVNS. CDR3 nucleotides: TGTGCCAGCAGTGCGGTTCGGGTCCAAGAGACCCAGTACTTC. This translates into CASSAVRVQETQYF. The variable domain in full, completed from reference TRBV25-1 and TRBJ2-5, reads EADIYQTPRYLVIGTGKKITLECSQTMGHDKMYWYQQDPGMELHLIHYSYGVNSTEKGDLSSESTVSRIRTEHFPLTLESARPSHTSQYLCASSAVRVQETQYFGPGTRLLVL.

This clonotype was seen ten or more times. The chain combines TRBV6-5 with TRBJ2-2, with D tentatively TRBD2 (5 bases). The CDR3 runs to 14 residues. V was pared by 5 bases and J by 6 bases, with 13 bases between. Germline V gene data show CDR1 as MNHEY and CDR2 as SVGAGI. The CDR3 reads CASSPDPGSGELFF. DNA of the CDR3: TGTGCCAGCAGTCCCGACCCGGGGTCCGGGGAGCTGTTTTTT.

This clonotype showed up many times. The chain links TRBV12-3 or TRBV12-4 to TRBJ2-7, with 7 bases that match TRBD1. The V segment lost 3 bases and the J segment 1 base; nucleotides outside the gene matches: 9. The CDR3 spans 16 residues. CDR3 amino acids: CASSFTTGALSYEQYF. The CDR3 DNA reads TGTGCCAGCAGTTTTACTACAGGGGCCCTATCCTACGAGCAGTACTTC.

This clonotype was seen more than once but under ten times. The chain joins TRBV4-3 to TRBJ2-2; D is possibly TRBD2 (6 bases). CDR3 length equals 15 residues. V lost 0 bases, J lost 7 bases, and 12 bases lay in between. Germline V CDR1 and CDR2: LGHNA, YSLEER. CDR3 sequence: CASSQDFGGLGELFF. In nucleotides, the CDR3 is TGCGCCAGCAGCCAAGATTTTGGAGGGCTCGGGGAGCTGTTTTTT.

This clonotype has ten or more counts. V usage is TRBV28 and J usage is TRBJ1-1, with 9 bases lining up with TRBD1. The CDR3 sequence is 13 residues long. The trim removed 8 bases at V and 5 bases at J, leaving 6 bases unmatched. Germline CDR1 reads MDHEN; CDR2 reads SYDVKM. The CDR3 DNA sequence: TGTGCCAGCGTCCTACAGGGGGCAACTGAAGCTTTCTTT. Translated, it gives CASVLQGATEAFF. The whole variable domain, filled in from reference TRBV28 and TRBJ1-1, reads DVKVTQSSRYLVKRTGEKVFLECVQDMDHENMFWYRQDPGLGLRLIYFSYDVKMKEKGDIPEGYSVSREKKERFSLILESASTNQTSMYLCASVLQGATEAFFGQGTRLTVV.

There are many counts of this clonotype. The V call is TRBV11-2, the J call TRBJ2-3, with TRBD2 as a possible D gene (5 bases). V lost 4 bases, J lost 2 bases, and 16 bases lay in between. Germline CDR1 SGHAT, CDR2 FQNNGV. The CDR3 totals 16 residues. In DNA, the CDR3 is TGTGCCAGCAGCTCTCGGACTCGAGGGAACACAGATACGCAGTATTTT. Translated: CASSSRTRGNTDTQYF.

This clonotype was counted at least ten times. V gene TRBV15 combines with J gene TRBJ1-1, with TRBD1 as a possible D gene (5 bases). The CDR3 has 13 amino acids. The germline CDR1 and CDR2 sequences are LNHNV and YYDKDF (reference sequence). Deletions cut 0 bases from V and 3 bases from J, with 5 bases between. The CDR3 protein is CATSREGDTEAFF. The CDR3 coding sequence is TGTGCCACCAGCAGAGAAGGGGACACTGAAGCTTTCTTT.

V is TRBV13 and J is TRBJ1-1; D is unclear. The CDR3 runs to 15 residues. Germline CDR1 is PRHDT and CDR2 is FYEKMQ (reference sequence). The V gene lost 1 base and the J gene lost 5 bases, with 14 bases spanning the gap. The CDR3 nucleotides are TGTGCCAGCAGCTTAGCCGGCAGGACCCTAACTGAAGCTTTCTTT. Translating gives CASSLAGRTLTEAFF.

This clonotype was detected ten times or more. This chain uses TRBV4-3 with TRBJ2-3; 10 bases are shared with TRBD2. The V segment lost 0 bases and the J segment 2 bases; nucleotides outside the gene matches: 8. CDR3 length: 18 residues. Germline V gene data show CDR1 as LGHNA and CDR2 as YSLEER. The CDR3: CASSQDQLAGTFTDTQYF. In DNA form, the CDR3 reads TGCGCCAGCAGCCAAGATCAACTAGCGGGGACCTTCACAGATACGCAGTATTTT.

This clonotype was recorded a few times. The chain has TRBV5-4 and TRBJ2-1, with D possibly TRBD2 on 5 matching bases. CDR3 length equals 13 residues. V lost 6 bases and J 9 bases, leaving 16 bases between the germline ends. Germline V gene lookup returns CDR1 SGHNT and CDR2 YYREEE (reference sequence). The chain's CDR3 is CASTAFSDGEQFF. CDR3 in DNA: TGTGCCAGCACCGCCTTTAGCGACGGTGAGCAGTTCTTC.

This clonotype was detected only a few times. This sequence joins TRBV5-6 and TRBJ2-6; D might be TRBD1 (5 bases). The CDR3 sequence is 16 residues long. V dropped 4 bases and J dropped 2 bases, with 13 bases sitting between them. Per the germline V gene, CDR1 is SGHDT and CDR2 is YYEEEE. In nucleotides, the CDR3 is TGTGCCAGCAGCCCCCCTTCAGGGACTGGGGCCAACGTCCTGACTTTC. Translated: CASSPPSGTGANVLTF.

This clonotype was observed at least ten times. The chain has TRBV12-3 or TRBV12-4 and TRBJ2-7; no clear D gene. Trimming pared 0 bases from V and 4 bases from J, leaving 7 bases between. This CDR3 has 13 residues. This CDR3 reads CASSLAAGYEQYV. For the CDR3, the DNA is TGTGCCAGCAGTTTAGCGGCTGGGTACGAGCAGTACGTC.

This clonotype was seen ten or more times. The chain carries TRBV5-1 and TRBJ2-1; TRBD1 aligns across 9 bases. J lost 8 bases, V lost 4 bases, and 7 bases had no gene match. CDR1 is SGHRS and CDR2 is YFSETQ in the germline V gene. This CDR3 has 14 amino acids. The CDR3: CASSMGQGWDEQFF. In DNA form, the CDR3 reads TGCGCCAGCAGCATGGGACAGGGCTGGGATGAGCAGTTCTTC.